This entry concerns a single TCR beta chain. Trimming pared 1 base from V and 5 bases from J, leaving 9 bases between. Germline CDR1 reads SGDLS; CDR2 reads YYNGEE. This CDR3 is built from 13 residues. This sample stems from a study of T cells in localized non-small cell lung cancer. TCRdb keeps only in-frame clones here, not all; method: immunoSEQ multiplex PCR. The sample has tens of thousands of clones, around 87% seen once. This specimen was PBMCs, taken before any cancer treatment. The receptor's source is a man between 35 and 75 years old with stage II squamous cell lung carcinoma. The rearrangement links TRBV9 to TRBJ2-5; weak D call: TRBD2 (5 bases). The CDR3 DNA is TGTGCCAGCAGCGTACGAGCGGCGGAGACCCAGTACTTC. Encoded protein: CASSVRAAETQYF.